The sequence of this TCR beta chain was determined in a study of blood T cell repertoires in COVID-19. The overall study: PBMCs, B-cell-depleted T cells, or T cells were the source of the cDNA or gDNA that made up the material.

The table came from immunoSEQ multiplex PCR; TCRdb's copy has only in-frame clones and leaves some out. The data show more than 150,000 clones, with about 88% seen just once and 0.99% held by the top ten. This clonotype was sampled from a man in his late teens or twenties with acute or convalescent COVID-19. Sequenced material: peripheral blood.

DNA of the CDR3: TGTGCCAGCAGCCAGCCTGCGGGACGGCGAGCAGGCTACACCTTC. Protein sequence: CASSQPAGRRAGYTF. The rearrangement uses TRBV28 and TRBJ1-2; D is perhaps TRBD1 (5 bases). The ends were cut back, 6 bases at V and 8 bases at J, with 22 bases in the middle. The CDR3 loop spans 15 amino acids. The germline V gene encodes CDR1 MDHEN and CDR2 SYDVKM.